Presented here are 25 T cell receptor beta chains from one specimen sequenced in a study of cytomegalovirus exposure and HLA in healthy donors (dated by TCRdb to 2016 to 2017). Library method: the immunoSEQ multiplex PCR assay. For the multiplex PCR, a mixture combining 60 forward primers for TCR Vbeta segments and 13 reverse primers for TCR Jbeta segments was used. The immuneACCESS repertoire file appears here via TCRdb, limited to in-frame rearrangements. These files lack a portion of the clones; in checked studies, under half of the deficit traces to unresolved V genes, and the cause of the others is not known. For this sample the table gives 100,000 to 120,000 clones, of which 76% were detected only once. About 7.5% of the sample goes to the ten largest clones. The sequenced sample consisted of PBMCs. The receptors shown here come from a man aged 40-50 years in good health and CMV-seropositive.

In its sample, this clone was seen a few times. DNA for the CDR3: TGTGCCAGCACCCGGTCGGGGGGCGTGGGCACTGAAGCTTTCTTT. Protein product: CASTRSGGVGTEAFF. The chain couples TRBV9 to TRBJ1-1; perhaps TRBD1 as D (6 bases). The CDR3 extends over 15 amino acids. Looked up from germline, CDR1 is SGDLS and CDR2 is YYNGEE. V dropped 6 bases and J dropped 4 bases, with 19 bases sitting between them.

V usage is TRBV28 and J usage is TRBJ1-1, with D possibly being TRBD1 (5 bases). Germline CDR1 and CDR2: MDHEN and SYDVKM. This CDR3 is built from 16 residues. Trimming took off 5 bases at V and 0 bases at J, with 16 bases between the two ends. CDR3 nucleotides: TGTGCCAGCAGTCTGGCGGGGGGGGTTATGAACACTGAAGCTTTCTTT. This codes for CASSLAGGVMNTEAFF.

The CDR3 here is CASRPTTKKGNTIYF. CDR3 sequence (DNA): TGTGCCAGCAGACCAACTACGAAGAAAGGAAACACCATATATTTT. This chain connects TRBV6-5 to TRBJ1-3; D unresolved. Germline-derived CDR1 and CDR2 are MNHEY and SVGAGI. Trimming cost V 6 bases and J 4 bases, with 16 bases left between them. The CDR3 contains 15 residues.

V is TRBV11-1 and J is TRBJ1-1; tentatively, D is TRBD1 (6 bases). This CDR3 comprises 14 residues. Trimming took off 3 bases at V and 2 bases at J, with 10 bases between the two ends. Germline CDR1 SGHAT, CDR2 FQDESV (reference sequence). CDR3 bases: TGTGCCAGCAGCTTCCCAGGGGCAAACACTGAAGCTTTCTTT. It specifies CASSFPGANTEAFF.

This sequence joins TRBV7-2 and TRBJ1-2; 10 bases match TRBD1. J gave up 8 bases and V 2 bases, and 11 bases lay outside the gene matches. The CDR3 is 16 amino acids. Germline V gene lookup returns CDR1 SGHTA and CDR2 FQGNSA. This CDR3 reads CASSLRTGGGMLGYTF. CDR3 nucleotides: TGTGCCAGCAGCTTACGGACAGGGGGAGGAATGTTAGGCTACACCTTC.

The chain joins TRBV5-6 to TRBJ2-2, with D possibly being TRBD2 (6 bases). V was trimmed by 4 bases and J by 0 bases, leaving 16 bases between them. Germline V gene sequence: CDR1 SGHDT, CDR2 YYEEEE. This CDR3 has 17 amino acids. In DNA form, the CDR3 reads TGTGCCAGCAGCCTTCGGAGTAGCGGACCGAACACCGGGGAGCTGTTTTTT. This gives the protein CASSLRSSGPNTGELFF.

The chain links TRBV28 to TRBJ2-5, with TRBD2 identical over 12 bases. The junction had 8 bases not matched to a gene; V was cut back by 10 bases and J by 5 bases. Germline-derived CDR1 and CDR2 are MDHEN and SYDVKM. The CDR3 totals 14 residues. The CDR3 is CATKTSGGLETQYF. CDR3 bases: TGTGCCACGAAGACTAGCGGGGGTTTGGAGACCCAGTACTTC.

As concerns this clone: A read error may account for a junction end that differs from germline. This chain joins TRBV7-7 and TRBJ2-3; a weak D match, TRBD1 (6 bases). The CDR3 spans 15 residues. Germline V gene sequence: CDR1 SSHAT, CDR2 FNYEAQ (reference sequence). The chain's CDR3 is CASSLGTLSTDTQYF. The CDR3 DNA reads TGTGCTAGCAGCTTAGGGACACTTAGCACAGATACGCAGTATTTT.

This chain uses TRBV18 with TRBJ2-2; D ambiguous. CDR1 KGHSH and CDR2 LQKENI come from the germline V gene. CDR3 size: 16 residues. V was shortened by 6 bases and J by 7 bases, with 21 bases between the two germline ends. The chain's CDR3 is CASSTVSLGVIGELFF. For the CDR3, the DNA is TGTGCCAGCTCTACCGTAAGCTTAGGAGTTATCGGGGAGCTGTTTTTT.

The rearrangement joins TRBV6-1 to TRBJ2-7; no clear D gene. This CDR3 region has 14 residues. From germline, CDR1 is MNHNS and CDR2 SASEGT. V was cut by 5 bases and J by 2 bases, with 13 bases left in between. This CDR3 reads CASSTLPGTYEQYF. The CDR3 DNA follows: TGTGCCAGCAGTACCCTGCCAGGCACCTACGAGCAGTACTTC.

The chain combines TRBV15 with TRBJ2-1, with D possibly TRBD2 on 6 matching bases. Between the trimmed V and J ends, which lost 0 bases and 2 bases, there was a span of 11 bases. The CDR3 loop spans 16 amino acids. Per germline, CDR1 LNHNV and CDR2 YYDKDF (reference sequence). The CDR3 bases are TGTGCCACCAGCAGAGATTATTTAGCGGCCTACAATGAGCAGTTCTTC. Amino acids: CATSRDYLAAYNEQFF.

V and J are TRBV28 and TRBJ1-2, with D perhaps matching TRBD1 (6 bases). The CDR3 is 15 residues long. Trimming removed 6 bases from V and 3 bases from J, with 17 bases in between. Germline CDR1 is MDHEN and CDR2 is SYDVKM. The CDR3 DNA sequence: TGTGCCAGCAGGGGGGGAGGGGGGACCCACTATGGCTACACCTTC. Protein sequence: CASRGGGGTHYGYTF.

The V call is TRBV19, the J call TRBJ1-2, with 8 bases aligning to TRBD1. CDR1 LNHDA and CDR2 SQIVND come from the germline V gene (reference sequence). The CDR3 spans 13 residues. Trimming at V came to 7 bases and at J to 4 bases, leaving 5 bases not matched to a gene. The CDR3 sequence is CASTDRGRYGYTF. In DNA form, the CDR3 reads TGTGCCAGTACCGACAGGGGACGCTATGGCTACACCTTC.

V and J are TRBV6-4 and TRBJ1-5, with D possibly matching TRBD1 (5 bases). Germline CDR1 is MRHNA and CDR2 is SNTAGT. V lost 8 bases and J 2 bases, leaving 19 bases between the germline ends. CDR3 length: 16 residues. CDR3 bases: TGTGCCAGCCTCCCCGTTGGGCTACAGGGCAATCAGCCCCAGCATTTT. It codes for CASLPVGLQGNQPQHF.

This clone has only a few counts. This CDR3 reads CASGLEWGVNTEAFF. The CDR3 DNA is TGTGCTAGTGGTTTAGAGTGGGGGGTGAACACTGAAGCTTTCTTT. The chain couples TRBV12-5 to TRBJ1-1; tentatively, D is TRBD1 (5 bases). The CDR3 runs 15 residues. Germline V lookup: CDR1 LGHNT, CDR2 FRNRAP. Trimming cost V 3 bases and J 0 bases, with 11 bases left between them.

The gene calls are TRBV29-1 and TRBJ2-3; 8 bases match TRBD2. The CDR3 covers 15 residues. With 6 bases clipped from V and 4 bases from J, the junction kept 12 bases outside the gene matches. Germline values: CDR1 SQVTM, CDR2 ANQGSEA. CDR3 protein: CSVKGAGAGSDTQYF. CDR3 DNA: TGCAGCGTAAAGGGAGCGGGAGCCGGATCAGATACGCAGTATTTT.

The V call is TRBV30, the J call TRBJ2-7, with TRBD2 matching 12 bases. Germline CDR1 is GTSNPN and CDR2 is SVGIG (reference sequence). The V and J ends lost 2 bases and 6 bases, in that order; junction bases with no gene match: 5. This CDR3 contains 14 residues. DNA for the CDR3: TGTGCCTGGAGTACGACTAGCGGGGGAACCGAGCAGTACTTC. Protein: CAWSTTSGGTEQYF.

V gene TRBV5-4 combines with J gene TRBJ2-7; 12 positions match TRBD2. The V gene end was trimmed by 5 bases and the J gene end by 4 bases; junction bases not matched to a gene: 7. This CDR3 has 15 residues. The germline V gene encodes CDR1 SGHNT and CDR2 YYREEE (reference sequence). The DNA for the CDR3 is TGTGCCAGCAGACCGGGGGGGACTAGCGGGTACGAGCAGTACTTC. Translated, it gives CASRPGGTSGYEQYF.

The genes are TRBV18 and TRBJ1-5, with D possibly TRBD1 on 5 matching bases. CDR3 size: 15 residues. Germline loops: CDR1 KGHSH, CDR2 LQKENI. V dropped 2 bases and J dropped 3 bases, with 11 bases sitting between them. The CDR3 DNA follows: TGTGCCAGCTCACCAGGGGGGGTTAACAATCAGCCCCAGCATTTT. Encoded protein: CASSPGGVNNQPQHF.

V gene TRBV5-5 combines with J gene TRBJ2-1; maybe TRBD2 (6 bases). Deletions cut 2 bases from V and 2 bases from J, with 8 bases between. The V gene's germline CDR1 is SGHKS and CDR2 YYEKEE (reference sequence). The CDR3 extends over 14 amino acids. CDR3 bases: TGTGCCAGCAGCTTTGGAGGGACCTACAATGAGCAGTTCTTC. As protein: CASSFGGTYNEQFF. Full variable domain (rest looked up from reference TRBV5-5 and TRBJ2-1): DAGVTQSPTHLIKTRGQQVTLRCSPISGHKSVSWYQQVLGQGPQFIFQYYEKEERGRGNFPDRFSARQFPNYSSELNVNALLLGDSALYLCASSFGGTYNEQFFGPGTRLTVL.

The chain joins TRBV30 to TRBJ2-3, with 8 bases matching TRBD2. CDR3 size: 14 residues. The V gene end was trimmed by 3 bases and the J gene end by 1 base; junction bases not matched to a gene: 3. CDR1 and CDR2 from the germline V gene are GTSNPN and SVGIG (reference sequence). The CDR3 DNA sequence: TGTGCCTGGAGGACAGCGGGGGGCACAGATACGCAGTATTTT. This encodes CAWRTAGGTDTQYF.

V and J are TRBV5-1 and TRBJ1-1; no clear D gene. This CDR3 has 14 amino acids. The germline V gene encodes CDR1 SGHRS and CDR2 YFSETQ. V lost 4 bases to trimming and J lost 1 base, with 11 bases between them. The CDR3 DNA reads as TGCGCCAGCAGCCTGGGTCAGCGGAACACTGAAGCTTTCTTT. Its translation is CASSLGQRNTEAFF.

The chain links TRBV18 to TRBJ2-7; 9 nucleotides align to TRBD2. The ends lost 0 bases at V and 0 bases at J; junction bases unmatched: 3. CDR1 KGHSH and CDR2 LQKENI come from the germline V gene. The CDR3 runs 16 residues. The CDR3 region has the DNA TGTGCCAGCTCACCACCAGTAGCGGGGGACTCCTACGAGCAGTACTTC. Residues: CASSPPVAGDSYEQYF.

J is TRBJ2-5 and V is TRBV6-5; D is possibly TRBD2 (6 bases). The J call is doubtful: the DNA matches TRBJ2-7 better. The V gene's germline CDR1 is MNHEY and CDR2 SVGAGI. This CDR3 is 13 amino acids long. Here the CDR3 reads CASKEEGMNEQYF. The CDR3 DNA reads TGTGCCAGCAAGGAGGAGGGGATGAACGAGCAGTACTTC.

The chain is built from TRBV2 and TRBJ1-6; a weak D match, TRBD1 (5 bases). Trimming took off 3 bases at V and 4 bases at J, with 16 bases between the two ends. This CDR3 is 17 amino acids long. Germline V gene data show CDR1 as SNHLY and CDR2 as FYNNEI. The CDR3 DNA sequence: TGTGCCAGCAGTGATCGGCGCAGGGAAGAATATAATTCACCCCTCCACTTT. Protein sequence: CASSDRRREEYNSPLHF.